The TCR beta chain under discussion was sequenced for a study of blood T cell repertoires in COVID-19. About the study: Some COVID-19 samples were acute and others convalescent; all came from the United States, Italy and Spain. PBMCs, B-cell-depleted T cells, or T cells were the source of the cDNA or gDNA that made up the material.

The study counted Cohort 3 donors as recovered given two negative PCRs, clearance, or symptom resolution. This clone appeared once. In the source study's methods: Reference gene primer amplification in the assay estimated nucleated cell counts. Assay used: immunoSEQ multiplex PCR; TCRdb lists only in-frame clones, some missing. V and J calls and clone size are those listed in that table; D and trimming were worked out from the DNA. In the table there are approximately 440,000 clones, 75% to 90% of which are singletons. Germline CDR1 reads SNHLY; CDR2 reads FYNNEI. The CDR3 has 15 residues. Trimming stripped 6 bases from V and 4 bases from J, with 18 bases between.

The sequence came from a woman between 18 and 30 years old who had recovered from COVID-19. The chain joins TRBV2 to TRBJ2-5; perhaps TRBD1 as D (5 bases). Source material: PBMCs or T cells enriched from blood (not recorded which). CDR3 protein: CASSFSSGWGETQYF. The DNA of the CDR3 is TGTGCCAGCAGCTTTAGCTCAGGGTGGGGAGAGACCCAGTACTTC.